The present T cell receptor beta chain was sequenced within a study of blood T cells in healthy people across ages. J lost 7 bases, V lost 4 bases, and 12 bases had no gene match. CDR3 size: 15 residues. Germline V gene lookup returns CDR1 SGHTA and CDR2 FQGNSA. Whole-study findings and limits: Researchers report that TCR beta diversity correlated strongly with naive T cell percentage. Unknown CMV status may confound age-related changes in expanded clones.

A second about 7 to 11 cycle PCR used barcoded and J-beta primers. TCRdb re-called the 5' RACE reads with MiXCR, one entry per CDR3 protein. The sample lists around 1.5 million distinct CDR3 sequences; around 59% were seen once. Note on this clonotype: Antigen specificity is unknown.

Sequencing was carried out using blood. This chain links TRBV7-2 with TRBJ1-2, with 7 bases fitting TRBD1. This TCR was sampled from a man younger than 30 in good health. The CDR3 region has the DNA TGTGCCAGCAGCTCCGACCACAGGGGTTGGGGTGGCTACACCTTC. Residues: CASSSDHRGWGGYTF.